The 19 T cell receptor beta chains below all came from one sample that was sequenced in a study of identical twins. From the 5' RACE reads, TCRdb called clonotypes with MiXCR, one entry per CDR3 protein. Counted here are 700,000 to 950,000 distinct CDR3 sequences, approximately 13% occurring once; the ten biggest clones make up 1.5% to 2%. These sequences were also reported in another study, on yellow fever vaccine responses in identical twins.

The sequenced material came from PBMCs. Receptors were obtained from a young woman in good health.

This clonotype has just a few counts. J is TRBJ2-3 and V is TRBV5-1, with 8 bases identical to TRBD1. Germline values: CDR1 SGHRS, CDR2 YFSETQ. Trimming cost V 4 bases and J 4 bases; bases outside gene matches: 11. CDR3 size: 16 residues. The CDR3 nucleotides read TGCGCCAGCAGCGGGCCCGGGACAGGTCTGTCAGATACGCAGTATTTT. It codes for CASSGPGTGLSDTQYF.

This clonotype has more than one count but fewer than ten. V and J are TRBV2 and TRBJ2-3; no firm D call. The CDR3 contains 14 residues. Per germline, CDR1 SNHLY and CDR2 FYNNEI. Between the trimmed V and J ends, which lost 7 bases and 2 bases, there was a span of 13 bases. The CDR3 region is CASTPLGTTDTQYF. Here the CDR3 DNA reads TGTGCCAGCACCCCCCTGGGAACCACAGATACGCAGTATTTT.

This clonotype has just a few counts. The chain is built from TRBV29-1 and TRBJ2-1, with D hard to call. V was cut by 6 bases and J by 9 bases, with 15 bases left in between. This CDR3 spans 12 amino acids. The V gene's germline CDR1 is SQVTM and CDR2 ANQGSEA. CDR3 in amino acids: CSVADSLREQFF. The CDR3 DNA sequence: TGCAGCGTAGCCGACTCGCTCCGTGAGCAGTTCTTC.

With regard to this clonotype: Likely a read error: the CDR3 ends without its conserved phenylalanine or tryptophan. The DNA is left out, because the CDR3 cannot be placed on it with certainty; the CDR3 is given as TCRdb lists it. The rearrangement links TRBV2 to TRBJ2-7; the table gives TRBD2 as D, unverified against the DNA. The CDR3 spans 12 residues, counting both ends. Germline V gene sequence: CDR1 SNHLY, CDR2 FYNNEI. Here the CDR3 reads CASSVLGEARDH.

V and J are TRBV5-1 and TRBJ2-5, with 11 bases fitting TRBD2. The germline V gene has CDR1 SGHRS and CDR2 YFSETQ. CDR3 length: 16 amino acids. V was clipped by 2 bases and J by 1 base; unmatched bases: 4. Here the CDR3 DNA reads TGCGCCAGCAGCTTCCGGACTAGCGGGCCCCAAGAGACCCAGTACTTC. Amino acid sequence: CASSFRTSGPQETQYF.

The chain joins TRBV5-1 to TRBJ2-5; weak D call: TRBD2 (6 bases). Trimming removed 4 bases from V and 4 bases from J, with 20 bases in between. The CDR3 totals 16 residues. The germline CDR1 and CDR2 sequences are SGHRS and YFSETQ. CDR3 nucleotide sequence: TGCGCCAGCAGCCGTGAAGGCGCGCTAGCGATAGAGACCCAGTACTTC. Protein product: CASSREGALAIETQYF.

The rearrangement uses TRBV29-1 and TRBJ1-1; no definite D call. The germline CDR1 and CDR2 sequences are SQVTM and ANQGSEA. The CDR3 contains 12 residues. Between the trimmed V and J ends, which lost 3 bases and 10 bases, there was a span of 15 bases. The CDR3 loop is CSVDVTSRGAFF. The CDR3 DNA reads as TGCAGCGTTGATGTGACCTCGAGAGGAGCTTTCTTT.

This clonotype was detected only a few times. The chain is built from TRBV24-1 and TRBJ2-1; TRBD1 aligns across 11 bases. This CDR3 has 16 residues. Trimming at V came to 1 base and at J to 8 bases, leaving 6 bases not matched to a gene. Germline V lookup: CDR1 KGHDR, CDR2 SFDVKD. The CDR3 here is CATSDFGTGGWYEQFF. DNA for the CDR3: TGTGCCACCAGTGATTTTGGGACAGGGGGTTGGTATGAGCAGTTCTTC.

The V gene is TRBV6-1, the J gene TRBJ2-3; the D is unclear. The germline gives CDR1 MNHNS, CDR2 SASEGT. This CDR3 is 14 amino acids long. Trimming stripped 7 bases from V and 4 bases from J, with 15 bases between. Here the CDR3 DNA reads TGTGCCAGCACCCCAGCCGTGAGATCAGATACGCAGTATTTT. This gives the protein CASTPAVRSDTQYF.

This clonotype was detected only a few times. The chain couples TRBV10-3 to TRBJ1-1, with D possibly TRBD1 on 6 matching bases. The CDR3 extends over 13 amino acids. V was trimmed by 2 bases and J by 4 bases, leaving 8 bases between them. The germline CDR1 and CDR2 sequences are ENHRY and SYGVKD. CDR3 in DNA: TGTGCCATCAGTGAGGCAGGGGCCACTGAAGCTTTCTTT. Amino acid sequence: CAISEAGATEAFF.

The chain joins TRBV7-8 to TRBJ2-2, with 8 bases identical to TRBD1. J lost 1 base, V lost 6 bases, and 7 bases had no gene match. Germline V lookup: CDR1 SGHVS, CDR2 FQNEAQ. This CDR3 comprises 16 residues. In DNA form, the CDR3 reads TGTGCCAGCAGAACAGGCGGGACAGGGAACACCGGGGAGCTGTTTTTT. It is translated as CASRTGGTGNTGELFF.

This clonotype has a handful of counts. The rearrangement uses TRBV18 and TRBJ2-3, with TRBD2 matching over 14 bases. The V gene's germline CDR1 is KGHSH and CDR2 LQKENI. The CDR3 covers 16 residues. With 3 bases clipped from V and 7 bases from J, the junction kept 6 bases outside the gene matches. CDR3 DNA: TGTGCCAGCTCACCGGGACTAGCGGGGGATGGAAATACGCAGTATTTT. Amino acid sequence: CASSPGLAGDGNTQYF.

There are a few counts of this clonotype. This chain uses TRBV12-3 or TRBV12-4 with TRBJ2-2; the D gene is possibly TRBD1 (6 bases). This CDR3 is built from 15 residues. V shed 6 bases and J shed 0 bases, with 11 bases lying between them. The CDR3 DNA reads as TGTGCCAGCAGGGGACACGAAACGAACACCGGGGAGCTGTTTTTT. This gives the protein CASRGHETNTGELFF.

This clonotype was found a few times. The gene calls are TRBV28 and TRBJ2-1, with 13 bases matching TRBD2. The CDR3 loop spans 18 amino acids. Germline CDR1 is MDHEN and CDR2 is SYDVKM. Unmatched junction bases numbered 8, after V lost 2 bases and J lost 4 bases. CDR3 protein: CASSLGDWTSGRYNEQFF. DNA for the CDR3: TGTGCCAGCAGTTTAGGGGACTGGACTAGCGGGAGATACAATGAGCAGTTCTTC.

This clonotype was observed a handful of times. The chain recombines TRBV7-8 with TRBJ2-1; D might be TRBD1 or TRBD2, each matching 5 bases. The CDR3 covers 12 residues. V lost 3 bases and J 10 bases, leaving 10 bases between the germline ends. In germline, CDR1 is SGHVS, CDR2 FQNEAQ. The CDR3 spells CASSFAGAEQFF. DNA for the CDR3: TGTGCCAGCAGCTTTGCCGGGGCCGAGCAGTTCTTC.

The V and J genes are TRBV20-1 and TRBJ1-3; 7 bases are a match to TRBD1. CDR1 and CDR2 (germline): DFQATT, SNEGSKA (reference sequence). After removal of 8 bases from V and 1 base from J, the junction contained 8 bases not matched to a gene. This CDR3 is built from 14 residues. CDR3 DNA sequence: TGCAGTACCCGACAGGGTAAATCTGGAAACACCATATATTTT. It translates to CSTRQGKSGNTIYF.

The table lists this clonotype with a few counts. The chain combines TRBV10-1 with TRBJ2-5; 8 nucleotides agree with TRBD2. This CDR3 spans 15 amino acids. The J segment lost 5 bases and the V segment lost 2 bases, leaving 7 bases of the junction unmatched. The germline V gene has CDR1 WNHNN and CDR2 SYGVQD (reference sequence). The CDR3 nucleotides read TGCGCCAGCAGTGAGAACGGGAGGGCCAGGGAGACCCAGTACTTC. This gives the protein CASSENGRARETQYF.

This clonotype was detected only a few times. The chain joins TRBV28 to TRBJ2-1, with a tentative D call TRBD2 (5 bases). V was clipped by 7 bases and J by 4 bases, with 11 bases between them. The CDR3 is made up of 13 amino acids. The germline gives CDR1 MDHEN, CDR2 SYDVKM. The CDR3 region has the DNA TGTGCCAGCACCGGGCCGGGATACAATGAGCAGTTCTTC. It encodes CASTGPGYNEQFF.

This clonotype turned up a few times. V gene TRBV27 combines with J gene TRBJ2-3, with a possible D match to TRBD2 (6 bases). The CDR3 has 15 residues. Trimming pared 4 bases from V and 4 bases from J, leaving 15 bases between. From germline, CDR1 is MNHEY and CDR2 SMNVEV (reference sequence). For the CDR3, the DNA is TGTGCCAGCAGTTGGCAAGGGCGGGACCCAGATACGCAGTATTTT. It is translated as CASSWQGRDPDTQYF.